The present entry profiles one TCR beta chain with its context. Its matching antigen is unknown. The data stem from a study of CD4+ T cells in melanoma. Overall study results and limits: CD8+ T cell, macrophage and B cell function reportedly correlated with neoantigen-specific CD4+ T cells. Reportedly, melanoma neoantigen-specific CD4+ T cells showed varied differentiation states.

Data came from immunoSEQ multiplex PCR; TCRdb stores just in-frame clones and leaves some out. The data contain tens of thousands of clones, around 80% of them singletons. CDR3 length equals 16 residues. Looked up from germline, CDR1 is SGHDN and CDR2 is FVKESK. The V end was cut by 4 bases, the J end by 3 bases, with 18 bases between. The chain couples TRBV14 to TRBJ1-2, with TRBD1 as a possible D gene (6 bases). The TCR sequence derives from a human donor with melanoma. CDR3 sequence reads: CASSPRGGGLYYGYTF. For the CDR3, the DNA is TGTGCCAGCAGCCCCCGGGGAGGGGGATTGTACTATGGCTACACCTTC.